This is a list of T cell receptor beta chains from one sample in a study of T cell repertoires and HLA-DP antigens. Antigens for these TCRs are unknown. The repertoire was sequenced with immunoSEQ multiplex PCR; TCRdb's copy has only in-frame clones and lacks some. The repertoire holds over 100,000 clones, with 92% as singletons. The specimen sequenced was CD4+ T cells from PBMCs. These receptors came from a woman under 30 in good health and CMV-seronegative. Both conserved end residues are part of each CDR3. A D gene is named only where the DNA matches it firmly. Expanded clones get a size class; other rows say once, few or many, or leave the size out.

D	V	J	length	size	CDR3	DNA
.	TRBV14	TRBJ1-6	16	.	CASSLSPDLSRSPLHF	TGTGCCAGCAGCCTATCCCCGGATCTAAGTAGATCACCCCTCCACTTT
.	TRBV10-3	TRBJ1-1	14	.	CAIRLEGGRSEAFF	TGTGCCATCAGACTAGAGGGCGGGAGGTCTGAAGCTTTCTTT
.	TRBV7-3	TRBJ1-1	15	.	CASSYLGGMNTEAFF	TGTGCCAGCAGCTATCTCGGGGGCATGAACACTGAAGCTTTCTTT
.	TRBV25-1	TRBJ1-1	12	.	CATSRGDTEAFF	TGTGCCACCTCCCGGGGCGACACTGAAGCTTTCTTT
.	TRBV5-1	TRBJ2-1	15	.	CASSLMRGASHEQFF	TGCGCCAGCAGCTTGATGCGGGGCGCCTCCCATGAGCAGTTCTTC
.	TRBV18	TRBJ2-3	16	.	CASSPPGGGLENTQYF	TGTGCCAGCTCACCACCTGGTGGGGGGCTCGAGAATACGCAGTATTTT
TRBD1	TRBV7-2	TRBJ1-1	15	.	CASSSEGAVNTEAFF	TGTGCCAGCAGCTCAGAGGGGGCGGTGAACACTGAAGCTTTCTTT
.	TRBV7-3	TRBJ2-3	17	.	CASSLGAEKPSTDTQYF	TGTGCCAGCAGCTTGGGTGCTGAGAAGCCTAGCACAGATACGCAGTATTTT
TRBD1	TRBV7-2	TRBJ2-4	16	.	CASSLRTGLAKNIQYF	TGTGCCAGCAGCTTAAGGACAGGGTTAGCCAAAAACATTCAGTACTTC
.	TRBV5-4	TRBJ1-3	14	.	CASSLGLAGNTIYF	TGTGCCAGCAGCTTGGGACTCGCTGGAAACACCATATATTTT
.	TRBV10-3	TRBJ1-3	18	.	CAISESPGIAGGGNTIYF	TGTGCCATCAGTGAATCCCCTGGGATCGCGGGAGGGGGAAACACCATATATTTT
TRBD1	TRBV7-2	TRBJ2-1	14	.	CASSKRQGSDEQFF	TGTGCCAGCAGTAAAAGACAGGGATCCGATGAGCAGTTCTTC
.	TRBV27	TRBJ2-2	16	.	CASSLFVGANTGELFF	TGTGCCAGCAGTTTATTTGTCGGGGCGAACACCGGGGAGCTGTTTTTT
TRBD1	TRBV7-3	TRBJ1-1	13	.	CASSRDRGAEAFF	TGTGCCAGCAGCCGAGACAGGGGCGCTGAAGCTTTCTTT
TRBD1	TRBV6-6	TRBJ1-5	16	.	CASTPGQAYSNQPQHF	TGTGCCAGCACTCCCGGACAGGCATATAGCAATCAGCCCCAGCATTTT
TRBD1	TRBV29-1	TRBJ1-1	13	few	CSARTGANTEAFF	TGCAGCGCACGGACAGGGGCAAACACTGAAGCTTTCTTT
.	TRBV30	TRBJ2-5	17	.	CAWSVGGSRQAGETQYF	TGTGCCTGGAGTGTAGGGGGAAGTCGACAGGCCGGAGAGACCCAGTACTTC
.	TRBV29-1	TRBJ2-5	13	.	CSGTRDYQETQYF	TGCAGCGGCACTAGGGATTACCAAGAGACCCAGTACTTC
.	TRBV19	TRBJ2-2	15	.	CASSMGLLNTGELFF	TGTGCCAGTAGTATGGGACTGCTGAACACCGGGGAGCTGTTTTTT
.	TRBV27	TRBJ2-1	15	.	CASSFRASQLNEQFF	TGTGCCAGCAGTTTCAGGGCTAGCCAGCTCAATGAGCAGTTCTTC
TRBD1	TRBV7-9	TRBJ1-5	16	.	CASSFGWDRGNQPQHF	TGTGCCAGCAGCTTTGGGTGGGACAGGGGGAATCAGCCCCAGCATTTT
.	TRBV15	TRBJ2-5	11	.	CATSREETQYF	TGTGCCACCAGCAGAGAAGAGACCCAGTACTTC
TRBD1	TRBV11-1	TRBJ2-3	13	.	CASSIGQADTQYF	TGTGCCAGCAGCATAGGACAGGCAGATACGCAGTATTTT
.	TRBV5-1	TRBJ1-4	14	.	CASSLGGAWEKLFF	TGCGCCAGCAGCTTGGGCGGGGCTTGGGAAAAACTGTTTTTT
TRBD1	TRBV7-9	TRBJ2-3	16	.	CASSLSDRESTDTQYF	TGTGCCAGCAGCTTATCCGACAGGGAGTCGACAGATACGCAGTATTTT
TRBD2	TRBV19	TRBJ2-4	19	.	CASSTGLAGGDLRRNIQYF	TGTGCCAGTAGTACGGGACTAGCGGGAGGGGACCTGAGGCGGAACATTCAGTACTTC
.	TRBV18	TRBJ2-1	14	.	CASSPGLASNEQFF	TGTGCCAGCTCACCCGGGCTAGCTAGCAATGAGCAGTTCTTC
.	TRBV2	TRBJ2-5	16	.	CASSEAGHQSGETQYF	TGTGCCAGCAGTGAAGCGGGCCACCAATCCGGAGAGACCCAGTACTTC
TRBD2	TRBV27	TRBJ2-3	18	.	CASSLLPWTSGRSDTQYF	TGTGCCAGCAGTTTACTCCCTTGGACTAGCGGGAGGTCAGATACGCAGTATTTT
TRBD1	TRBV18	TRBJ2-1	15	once	CASSPRTGAYNEQFF	TGTGCCAGCTCACCCCGGACAGGAGCCTACAATGAGCAGTTCTTC
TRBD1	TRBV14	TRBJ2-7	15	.	CASSLSGQGAYEQYF	TGTGCCAGCAGCCTATCAGGGCAGGGGGCTTACGAGCAGTACTTC
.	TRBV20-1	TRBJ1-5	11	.	CSASSDQPQHF	TGCAGTGCTAGTAGCGATCAGCCCCAGCATTTT
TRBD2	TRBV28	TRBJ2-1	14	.	CASHLGGSYNEQFF	TGTGCCAGCCACCTGGGCGGGAGTTACAATGAGCAGTTCTTC
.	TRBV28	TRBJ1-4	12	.	CASSLRLGKLFF	TGTGCCAGCAGTTTACGTCTGGGAAAACTGTTTTTT
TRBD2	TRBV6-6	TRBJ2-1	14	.	CASHLAGVNNEQFF	TGTGCCAGTCATCTAGCGGGAGTTAACAATGAGCAGTTCTTC
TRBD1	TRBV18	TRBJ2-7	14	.	CASSPRGRPYEQYF	TGTGCCAGCTCACCGAGGGGGCGCCCCTACGAGCAGTACTTC
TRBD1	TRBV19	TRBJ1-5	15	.	CASRRTGWSNQPQHF	TGTGCCAGTAGACGGACAGGTTGGAGCAATCAGCCCCAGCATTTT
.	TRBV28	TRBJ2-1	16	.	CASSYSEWRGGNEQFF	TGTGCCAGCAGTTATTCGGAATGGAGAGGGGGGAATGAGCAGTTCTTC
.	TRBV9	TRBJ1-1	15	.	CASSVGMELNTEAFF	TGTGCCAGCAGCGTAGGGATGGAGTTGAACACTGAAGCTTTCTTT
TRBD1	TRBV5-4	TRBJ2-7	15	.	CASSDGTGWSYEQYF	TGTGCCAGCAGCGACGGGACAGGTTGGTCCTACGAGCAGTACTTC
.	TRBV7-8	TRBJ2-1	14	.	CASSLARFVNEQFF	TGTGCCAGCAGCTTAGCGAGGTTTGTAAATGAGCAGTTCTTC
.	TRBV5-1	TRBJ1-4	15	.	CASSSGRTTNEKLFF	TGCGCCAGCAGCTCCGGGCGTACAACTAATGAAAAACTGTTTTTT
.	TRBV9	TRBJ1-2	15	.	CASSVTQSARGGYTF	TGTGCCAGCAGCGTAACACAGTCGGCTAGGGGCGGCTACACCTTC
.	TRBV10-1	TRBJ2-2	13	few	CASSESARSWLFF	TGCGCCAGCAGTGAGTCTGCTCGTAGTTGGCTGTTTTTT
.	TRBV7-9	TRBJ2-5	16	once	CASSLGGQLGTKTQYF	TGTGCCAGCAGCTTAGGTGGGCAGTTGGGGACAAAGACCCAGTACTTC
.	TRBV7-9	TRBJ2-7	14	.	CASSLAGESYEQYF	TGTGCCAGCAGCTTAGCGGGAGAATCCTACGAGCAGTACTTC
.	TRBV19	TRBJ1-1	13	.	CASSIGGNTEAFF	TGTGCCAGTAGTATAGGGGGAAACACTGAAGCTTTCTTT
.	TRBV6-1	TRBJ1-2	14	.	CASSENTLGYGYTF	TGTGCCAGCAGTGAAAACACATTGGGCTATGGCTACACCTTC
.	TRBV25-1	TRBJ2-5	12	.	CASSRGGETQYF	TGTGCCAGCAGCAGGGGGGGAGAGACCCAGTACTTC
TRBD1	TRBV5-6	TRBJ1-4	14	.	CARIMTGHDEKLFF	TGTGCCAGAATCATGACAGGGCATGATGAAAAACTGTTTTTT
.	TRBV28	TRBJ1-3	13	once	CASSLPPGNTIYF	TGTGCCAGCAGTCTGCCCCCTGGAAACACCATATATTTT
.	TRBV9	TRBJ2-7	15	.	CASSVEGHVSYEQYF	TGTGCCAGCAGCGTAGAGGGACACGTCTCCTACGAGCAGTACTTC
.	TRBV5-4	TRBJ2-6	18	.	CASSSLTTAGDGANVLTF	TGTGCCAGCAGCTCCCTCACGACGGCAGGAGATGGGGCCAACGTCCTGACTTTC
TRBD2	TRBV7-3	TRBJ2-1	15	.	CASSLTGTRHNEQFF	TGTGCCAGCAGCTTAACGGGGACTAGGCACAATGAGCAGTTCTTC
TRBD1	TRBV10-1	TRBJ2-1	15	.	CASSARTGGRNEQFF	TGCGCCAGCAGCGCCAGGACAGGGGGCCGCAATGAGCAGTTCTTC
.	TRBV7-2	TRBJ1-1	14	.	CASSFRGFDTEAFF	TGTGCCAGCAGCTTTAGGGGTTTTGACACTGAAGCTTTCTTT
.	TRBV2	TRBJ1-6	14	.	CASSERVGNSPLHF	TGTGCCAGCAGTGAAAGGGTGGGTAATTCACCCCTCCACTTT
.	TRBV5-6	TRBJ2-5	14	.	CASSLAGQGETQYF	TGTGCCAGCAGCTTAGCTGGTCAGGGGGAGACCCAGTACTTC